This TCR beta chain originates from a study of neoadjuvant nivolumab and ipilimumab in lung cancer. At the level of the study: The combination arm added day-1 ipilimumab 1 mg/kg to nivolumab 3 mg/kg on days 1, 15, 29. Whole-study results and caveats: Only two of four nivolumab-treated tumors gained richness and clonality by surgery. Compared with tumor-adjacent uninvolved lung, resected tumors showed greater richness and clonality. TCR sequencing covered a small number of samples.

In the case of this clone: Antigen specificity is unknown.

This CDR3 is built from 13 residues. CDR1 and CDR2 from the germline V gene are SGHAT and FQNNGV. Trimming shortened V by 1 base and J by 3 bases, and 7 bases separated the two germline ends. Method: immunoSEQ multiplex PCR; TCRdb's copy keeps in-frame clones and lacks some. The sample yields approximately 31,000 clones, about nine tenths seen once. The specimen comprised peripheral blood, sampled after neoadjuvant nivolumab, alone or with ipilimumab, at or shortly before surgery. The V call is TRBV11-2, the J call TRBJ2-7; D unclear. This TCR was sampled from an adult with non-small cell lung cancer. CDR3 nucleotide sequence: TGTGCCAGCAGCTTAGGGGGTAGCTACGAGCAGTACTTC. It encodes CASSLGGSYEQYF.